A selection of T cell receptor beta chains follows, all from one sample in a study of beta chain features in type 1 diabetes. The method was immunoSEQ multiplex PCR; TCRdb's version includes in-frame clones alone and lacks a portion of them. The sample has 500,000 to 850,000 clones, 11% to 15% seen once. Sequenced input: naive CD4+ T cells from blood. The origin of the receptors is a man younger than 35 with type 1 diabetes. Both conserved end residues are part of each CDR3. The order of the fields is clone size, V gene, J gene, D gene, CDR3 DNA, CDR3 protein. The D gene is left open where the match is weak. Only part of the rows carry a size: once, few, many, or a class if the clone is expanded.

>-|TRBV7-2|TRBJ1-2|TRBD1
TGTGCCAGCAGCTTCGCAGGGGGTAACTATGGCTACACCTTC
CASSFAGGNYGYTF
>-|TRBV4-2|TRBJ2-4|TRBD2
TGTGCCAGCAGCCAAGATTCCAGCGGGACTTGGGGAAACATTCAGTACTTC
CASSQDSSGTWGNIQYF
>few|TRBV25-1|TRBJ2-1|-
TGTGCCAGCAGTGAATGGGCCCCTAAAAGCTCCTACAATGAGCAGTTCTTC
CASSEWAPKSSYNEQFF
>-|TRBV7-9|TRBJ2-2|-
TGTGCCAGCAGCTTAAACCCGAACACCGGGGAGCTGTTTTTT
CASSLNPNTGELFF
>few|TRBV7-9|TRBJ2-5|TRBD2
TGTGCCAGCAGCCCGCCGGAGCGGGGGACCCAGTACTTC
CASSPPERGTQYF
>few|TRBV5-1|TRBJ2-1|TRBD2
TGCGCCAGCAGCTTGGACCTAGCGGGAAATGAGCAGTTCTTC
CASSLDLAGNEQFF
>-|TRBV29-1|TRBJ2-3|-
TGCAGCGTTGAAGTCGGACTTACCACAGATACGCAGTATTTT
CSVEVGLTTDTQYF
>-|TRBV5-4|TRBJ1-2|-
TGTGCCAGCAGCTTCCGAACCGATAACTATGGCTACACCTTC
CASSFRTDNYGYTF
>few|TRBV5-4|TRBJ2-3|-
TGTGCCAGCAGCTTAAAGACTACCGCAGATACGCAGTATTTT
CASSLKTTADTQYF
>-|TRBV4-1|TRBJ1-4|-
TGCGCCAGCAGCCAAGCCCCGGGTTCTAATGAAAAACTGTTTTTT
CASSQAPGSNEKLFF
>few|TRBV9|TRBJ2-5|TRBD2
TGTGCCAGCAGTTCAGGAGCCGGGGGGGCCACGAGAGAGACCCAGTACTTC
CASSSGAGGATRETQYF
>-|TRBV30|TRBJ1-1|TRBD1
TGTGCCTGGAGTGCGACAGGGGGAACTGAAGCTTTCTTT
CAWSATGGTEAFF
>few|TRBV7-9|TRBJ1-5|-
TGTGCCAGCAGCTTAGCAGGGGACAATCAGCCCCAGCATTTT
CASSLAGDNQPQHF